The 16 T cell receptor beta chains in this list originate from one sample, sequenced in a study of OX40 agonist ivuxolimab in advanced cancers. Only in-frame clones appear in the TCRdb table, and some are missing; sequencing was by immunoSEQ multiplex PCR. In the table there are 55,000 to 85,000 clones, roughly 90% of which are singletons. This specimen was CD4+ or CD8+ T cells sorted from blood, taken in a trial of the OX40 agonist ivuxolimab. The receptors come from an adult with an advanced solid tumor such as melanoma, head and neck, liver or kidney cancer.

The V gene is TRBV5-4, the J gene TRBJ1-4; D unclear. The CDR3 consists of 13 residues. The ends were cut back, 2 bases at V and 4 bases at J, with 6 bases in the middle. Germline-derived CDR1 and CDR2 are SGHNT and YYREEE (reference sequence). CDR3 bases: TGTGCCAGCAGCTTCCGGGGTAATGAAAAACTGTTTTTT. Amino acids: CASSFRGNEKLFF.

This chain joins TRBV28 and TRBJ1-6, with 8 nucleotides matching TRBD1. Per the germline V gene, CDR1 is MDHEN and CDR2 is SYDVKM. V shed 6 bases, J shed 9 bases, and the junction held 10 bases outside the gene matches. The CDR3 spans 15 residues. In DNA form, the CDR3 reads TGTGCCAGCAGCGACCCGGACAGGGAAGGTTCACCCCTCCACTTT. This gives the protein CASSDPDREGSPLHF.

V and J are TRBV2 and TRBJ2-5; D gene ambiguous. This CDR3 is 14 amino acids long. V was cut by 4 bases and J by 5 bases, with 14 bases left in between. Looked up from germline, CDR1 is SNHLY and CDR2 is FYNNEI. CDR3 residues: CASSVVGFTETQYF. The CDR3 DNA is TGTGCCAGCAGTGTAGTGGGGTTCACGGAGACCCAGTACTTC.

The chain combines TRBV7-2 with TRBJ1-4; TRBD1 might be the D (6 bases). This CDR3 contains 14 residues. The V gene's germline CDR1 is SGHTA and CDR2 FQGNSA. Trimming stripped 3 bases from V and 2 bases from J, with 7 bases between. The CDR3 DNA reads TGTGCCAGCAGCTTTACAGGGACTAATGAAAAACTGTTTTTT. The encoded protein is CASSFTGTNEKLFF.

This chain joins TRBV5-5 and TRBJ1-2, with TRBD1 matching 7 bases. The CDR3 has 15 residues. Unmatched junction bases numbered 10, after V lost 4 bases and J lost 4 bases. The germline gives CDR1 SGHKS, CDR2 YYEKEE (reference sequence). The CDR3 coding sequence is TGTGCCAGCAGCGGGATACAGGGGAAGGCCTATGGCTACACCTTC. This translates into CASSGIQGKAYGYTF. Drawing the rest from reference TRBV5-5 and TRBJ1-2, the complete variable domain is DAGVTQSPTHLIKTRGQQVTLRCSPISGHKSVSWYQQVLGQGPQFIFQYYEKEERGRGNFPDRFSARQFPNYSSELNVNALLLGDSALYLCASSGIQGKAYGYTFGSGTRLTVV.

The chain carries TRBV5-4 and TRBJ2-5, with 10 bases aligning to TRBD2. Germline V gene lookup returns CDR1 SGHNT and CDR2 YYREEE (reference sequence). The CDR3 contains 16 residues. The junction had 10 bases not matched to a gene; V was cut back by 4 bases and J by 4 bases. The CDR3 coding sequence is TGTGCCAGCAGCGAAAGCGGGGGGGCGGTAGGAGAGACCCAGTACTTC. Translated, it gives CASSESGGAVGETQYF.

This clone appeared a single time. The rearrangement links TRBV5-5 to TRBJ2-2, with 7 bases aligning to TRBD2. V was pared by 2 bases and J by 3 bases, with 7 bases of the junction left unmatched. Germline CDR1 reads SGHKS; CDR2 reads YYEKEE (reference sequence). The CDR3 consists of 16 residues. DNA for the CDR3: TGTGCCAGCAGCTTTGGCCCGGGGGGAGACACCGGGGAGCTGTTTTTT. It is translated as CASSFGPGGDTGELFF.

This clone showed up just a few times. CDR3 DNA sequence: TGTGCCAGCAGCTTATTATACGGTGGTGGCAATCAGCCCCAGCATTTT. This gives the protein CASSLLYGGGNQPQHF. The rearrangement joins TRBV7-8 to TRBJ1-5; D remains ambiguous. CDR1 SGHVS and CDR2 FQNEAQ come from the germline V gene. This CDR3 region has 16 residues. Trimming shortened V by 2 bases and J by 2 bases, and 13 bases separated the two germline ends.

The CDR3 loop is CASSIGTASTDTQYF. Here the CDR3 DNA reads TGTGCCAGTAGTATAGGGACTGCTAGCACAGATACGCAGTATTTT. This chain uses TRBV19 with TRBJ2-3, with D perhaps TRBD2 (5 bases). V lost 1 base to trimming and J lost 0 bases, with 8 bases between them. Germline values: CDR1 LNHDA, CDR2 SQIVND (reference sequence). CDR3 length equals 15 residues.

The chain combines TRBV25-1 with TRBJ1-2; 10 bases fit TRBD1. Germline CDR1 and CDR2: MGHDK and SYGVNS. The CDR3 consists of 17 residues. The V and J ends lost 3 bases and 0 bases, in that order; junction bases with no gene match: 7. The CDR3 coding sequence is TGTGCCAGCAGTGATAGTGGGACAGGGGTCCCTAACTATGGCTACACCTTC. This codes for CASSDSGTGVPNYGYTF.

The chain combines TRBV5-1 with TRBJ1-3, with D maybe TRBD1 (6 bases). Germline V gives CDR1 SGHRS, CDR2 YFSETQ. Trimming left V 3 bases short and J 0 bases short, with 10 bases between. There are 15 residues in the CDR3. The CDR3 protein is CASSSGTTSGNTIYF. The CDR3 DNA reads TGCGCCAGCAGCTCGGGGACAACCTCTGGAAACACCATATATTTT.

CDR3 sequence reads: CASSYTTAGTDTQYF. DNA of the CDR3: TGTGCCAGCAGTTATACCACCGCCGGCACAGATACGCAGTATTTT. The V and J genes are TRBV6-5 and TRBJ2-3; D not resolved. Per the germline V gene, CDR1 is MNHEY and CDR2 is SVGAGI. The V end was cut by 3 bases, the J end by 1 base, with 11 bases between. The CDR3 is 15 amino acids.

This CDR3 is CASSIGTGPYEQYF. CDR3 nucleotides: TGTGCCAGTAGTATTGGGACAGGACCCTACGAGCAGTACTTC. The chain has TRBV19 and TRBJ2-7, with 8 bases matching TRBD1. This CDR3 is 14 amino acids long. The germline V gene has CDR1 LNHDA and CDR2 SQIVND (reference sequence). After removal of 3 bases from V and 2 bases from J, the junction contained 3 bases not matched to a gene.

The rearrangement joins TRBV28 to TRBJ1-6; D uncertain. The CDR3 spans 15 residues. Trimming took off 3 bases at V and 7 bases at J, with 13 bases between the two ends. Germline V gives CDR1 MDHEN, CDR2 SYDVKM. As DNA, the CDR3 is TGTGCCAGCAGTTTGCACCAGGACGGGAATTCACCCCTCCACTTT. It encodes CASSLHQDGNSPLHF.

The CDR3 spells CASSSTSYGWQYF. The CDR3 DNA is TGCGCCAGCAGCTCTACTTCCTATGGGTGGCAGTACTTC. The genes are TRBV5-1 and TRBJ2-7, with no clear D. V dropped 3 bases and J dropped 9 bases, with 16 bases sitting between them. The length of the CDR3 is 13 residues. The V gene's germline CDR1 is SGHRS and CDR2 YFSETQ.

The genes are TRBV6-5 and TRBJ1-6; the D gene is possibly TRBD1 (5 bases). Trimming took 4 bases from V and 5 from J, leaving 12 bases between them. The CDR3 spans 15 residues. Germline CDR1 and CDR2: MNHEY and SVGAGI. CDR3 region: CASSWDVANNSPLHF. CDR3 coding DNA: TGTGCCAGCAGTTGGGACGTTGCAAATAATTCACCCCTCCACTTT.